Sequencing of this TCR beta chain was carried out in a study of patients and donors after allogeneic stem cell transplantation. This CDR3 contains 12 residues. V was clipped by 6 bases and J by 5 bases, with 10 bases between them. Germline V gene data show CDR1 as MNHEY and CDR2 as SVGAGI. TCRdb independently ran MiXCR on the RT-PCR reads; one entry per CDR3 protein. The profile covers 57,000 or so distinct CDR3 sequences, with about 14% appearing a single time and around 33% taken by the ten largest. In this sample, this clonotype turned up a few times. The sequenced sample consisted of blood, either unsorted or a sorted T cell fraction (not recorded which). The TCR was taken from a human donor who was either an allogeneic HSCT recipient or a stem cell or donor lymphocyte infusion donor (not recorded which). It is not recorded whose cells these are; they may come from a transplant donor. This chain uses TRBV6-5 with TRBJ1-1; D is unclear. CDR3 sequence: CASRLGNTEAFF. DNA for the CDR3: TGTGCCAGCAGGCTGGGAAATACTGAAGCTTTCTTT.